The source of this T cell receptor (beta chain) is a study of blood T cells in healthy people across ages. Overall study: Capture by template switching was about one barcoded beta molecule per two T cells.

CDR3 size: 17 residues. V lost 6 bases, J lost 2 bases, and 25 bases lay in between. Germline-derived CDR1 and CDR2 are DFQATT and SNEGSKA (reference sequence). Study-level results: Higher diversity and more naive CD4+ cells were features of long-lived donors, compared to aged donors.

In this sample, this clonotype turned up a few times. The antigen is unknown. There were at least 5.5 micrograms of total RNA extracted from every sample. Alongside a J-beta primer mix, a sample-barcoded 5' primer served in a second PCR lasting roughly 7 to 12 cycles. Using its own MiXCR run on the 5' RACE reads, TCRdb lists one record per CDR3 protein. The sample yields roughly 1,700,000 distinct CDR3 sequences, over 25% seen once. The chain combines TRBV20-1 with TRBJ2-5, with a weak D call TRBD2 (6 bases). The clonotype comes from a woman between 25 and 40 years old in good health. The sequencing input was blood. DNA for the CDR3: TGCAGTGCAATGGGAGGTAGTAGCGCCCCTATACAAGAGACCCAGTACTTC. As protein: CSAMGGSSAPIQETQYF.